This T cell receptor (beta chain) derives from a study of blood T cell repertoires in COVID-19. At the level of the study: Material from acute and convalescent COVID-19 was sourced from the United States, Italy and Spain.

Original analysis: Counts of nucleated cells, estimated from reference gene primer amplification, were obtained. The repertoire was sequenced with immunoSEQ multiplex PCR; TCRdb's copy has only in-frame clones and lacks some. Clone size and V and J calls were adopted from that table, with D and trimming inferred from the DNA. Of fewer than 350,000 clones listed, 65% to 90% are singletons. Participant ages covered roughly 18 to 90 years across some 25 US areas. Cohorts were determined from participant-reported clinical history. The TCR was taken from a woman aged 40 to 49 with acute COVID-19. The sample comprised PBMCs or T cells enriched from blood (not recorded which).

For the CDR3, the DNA is TGTGCCAGCAGCTTAGCAGCGGGGGGGCTAGAGACCCAGTACTTC. This translates into CASSLAAGGLETQYF. The chain couples TRBV7-9 to TRBJ2-5; 10 positions match TRBD2. Germline V CDR1 and CDR2: SEHNR, FQNEAQ (reference sequence). CDR3 length: 15 amino acids. The junction had 2 bases not matched to a gene; V was cut back by 0 bases and J by 4 bases.